This TCR beta chain appears in the sequencing data of a study of blood T cell repertoires in COVID-19. In germline, CDR1 is DFQATT, CDR2 SNEGSKA (reference sequence). Trimming pared 3 bases from V and 4 bases from J, leaving 12 bases between. The CDR3 consists of 14 residues. In the original analysis: Nucleated cell counts were estimated from reference gene primer amplification. Profiled with immunoSEQ multiplex PCR; TCRdb holds only in-frame clones, not every one. That table furnishes V, J and clone size, whereas the DNA furnished D and trimming. The sample has tens of thousands of clones, roughly three quarters seen once. This clone appeared once.

The clonotype originates from a human donor in a cohort sampled during active COVID-19. The rearrangement uses TRBV20-1 and TRBJ2-2, with D possibly being TRBD1 (5 bases). The sample was peripheral blood. This CDR3 reads CSASGRVGTGELFF. DNA for the CDR3: TGCAGTGCTAGTGGCAGGGTTGGCACCGGGGAGCTGTTTTTT.